A single sample gave rise to the 13 T cell receptor beta chains below, sequenced in a study of HIV-infected patients and healthy controls. From the 5' RACE reads, TCRdb called clonotypes with MiXCR, one entry per CDR3 protein. The sample holds about 67,000 distinct CDR3 sequences; about 16% are singletons and the top ten take approximately 5%. Sequenced sample: CD4+ T cells from blood. The receptor source for this set is a human donor in good health.

This clonotype was counted between two and nine times. The chain combines TRBV27 with TRBJ2-1; 7 bases align to TRBD2. The length of the CDR3 is 15 residues. V dropped 4 bases and J dropped 4; count of bases not matched to a gene: 7. Germline CDR1 and CDR2: MNHEY and SMNVEV (reference sequence). The CDR3 DNA reads as TGTGCCAGCAGTTGGGCTAGCGGACTATACAATGAGCAGTTCTTC. Its translation is CASSWASGLYNEQFF.

In the case of this clonotype: Because it lacks the conserved phenylalanine or tryptophan at the end, this CDR3 is likely a read error. The genes are TRBV12-3 or TRBV12-4 and TRBJ2-2; TRBD1 is a possible D gene (6 bases). The CDR3 consists of 15 residues. The V gene lost 8 bases and the J gene lost 0 bases, with 13 bases spanning the gap. CDR3 residues: CASGGQFANTGELFL. The CDR3 nucleotides are TGTGCCAGCGGAGGACAGTTCGCGAACACCGGGGAGCTGTTTCTT.

At least ten counts were recorded for this clonotype. The chain uses TRBV27 and TRBJ1-2; 9 bases align to TRBD1. Germline V gene data show CDR1 as MNHEY and CDR2 as SMNVEV (reference sequence). The CDR3 has 15 amino acids. The V and J ends lost 2 bases and 9 bases, in that order; junction bases with no gene match: 10. CDR3 sequence reads: CASSLKSGTGRSYTF. Here the CDR3 DNA reads TGTGCCAGCAGTTTAAAGTCCGGGACAGGGAGGAGCTACACCTTC.

The rearrangement links TRBV7-8 to TRBJ1-1; D is ambiguous. CDR1 is SGHVS and CDR2 is FQNEAQ in the germline V gene. The germline V and J ends were trimmed by 1 base and 4 bases, with 25 bases remaining between them. The CDR3 runs to 19 residues. The CDR3 DNA is TGTGCCAGCAGCTTAGGAATTTTGGGTGGAGTGGGCGCCAGCACTGAAGCTTTCTTT. It yields the protein CASSLGILGGVGASTEAFF.

The chain combines TRBV5-1 with TRBJ1-1, with D uncertain. V gave up 0 bases and J gave up 6 bases, with 9 bases separating them. The germline V gene has CDR1 SGHRS and CDR2 YFSETQ. The CDR3 is made up of 13 amino acids. This CDR3 is CASSLVGVAEAFF. As DNA, the CDR3 is TGCGCCAGCAGCTTGGTAGGCGTAGCTGAAGCTTTCTTT.

Concerning this clonotype itself: One base away lies a much larger clone, so this may be a sequencing read error. The chain carries TRBV28 and TRBJ2-7, with D tentatively TRBD2 (5 bases). CDR3 size: 12 residues. The germline V gene has CDR1 MDHEN and CDR2 SYDVKM. The CDR3 loop reads CPSSVGVAEQYF. CDR3 bases: TGTCCCAGCAGTGTCGGGGTGGCCGAGCAGTACTTC.

This clonotype was found a few times. The CDR3, as DNA: TGTGCCAGCAGCCGGGACGGCGGGGGGCCCACAGATACGCAGTATTTT. Translated: CASSRDGGGPTDTQYF. The V call is TRBV7-2, the J call TRBJ2-3; 8 positions match TRBD2. V was pared by 5 bases and J by 2 bases, with 9 bases of the junction left unmatched. This CDR3 region has 16 residues. Germline V CDR1 and CDR2: SGHTA, FQGNSA.

The V and J genes are TRBV7-2 and TRBJ1-2, with D possibly being TRBD1 (5 bases). The V end was cut by 1 base, the J end by 4 bases, with 13 bases between. The germline CDR1 and CDR2 sequences are SGHTA and FQGNSA. The CDR3 extends over 15 amino acids. CDR3 nucleotides: TGTGCCAGCAGCTTAGAGATTGGGGGAGCCTATGGCTACACCTTC. It codes for CASSLEIGGAYGYTF. Variable domain in full (rest from reference TRBV7-2 and TRBJ1-2): GAGVSQSPSNKVTEKGKDVELRCDPISGHTALYWYRQSLGQGLEFLIYFQGNSAPDKSGLPSDRFSAERTGGSVSTLTIQRTQQEDSAVYLCASSLEIGGAYGYTFGSGTRLTVV.

The rearrangement links TRBV5-1 to TRBJ2-3; D gene uncertain. V lost 4 bases and J 2 bases, leaving 14 bases between the germline ends. Per the germline V gene, CDR1 is SGHRS and CDR2 is YFSETQ. CDR3 size: 15 residues. CDR3 residues: CASSRSDLLTDTQYF. CDR3 sequence (DNA): TGCGCCAGCAGCCGCTCCGATCTGCTCACAGATACGCAGTATTTT. Full variable domain (missing parts from reference TRBV5-1 and TRBJ2-3): KAGVTQTPRYLIKTRGQQVTLSCSPISGHRSVSWYQQTPGQGLQFLFEYFSETQRNKGNFPGRFSGRQFSNSRSEMNVSTLELGDSALYLCASSRSDLLTDTQYFGPGTRLTVL.

There are a few counts of this clonotype. V and J are TRBV5-6 and TRBJ1-1; D unresolved. V dropped 2 bases and J dropped 0 bases, with 11 bases sitting between them. Germline CDR1 is SGHDT and CDR2 is YYEEEE. CDR3 size: 15 residues. The CDR3 loop reads CASSFPTDMNTEAFF. The CDR3 bases are TGTGCCAGCAGCTTTCCGACGGATATGAACACTGAAGCTTTCTTT.

A few counts support this clonotype. The chain couples TRBV18 to TRBJ1-2; TRBD1 agrees at 10 bases. The CDR3 spans 14 residues. Germline V gene sequence: CDR1 KGHSH, CDR2 LQKENI. The V and J ends lost 3 bases and 8 bases, in that order; junction bases with no gene match: 6. CDR3 region: CASSPTGTGDGYTF. The CDR3 coding sequence is TGTGCCAGCTCACCGACCGGGACAGGGGACGGCTACACCTTC.

This clonotype was picked up a small number of times. The chain employs TRBV19 and TRBJ2-1; no reliable D call. The CDR3 runs to 14 residues. The germline V and J ends were trimmed by 8 bases and 4 bases, with 15 bases remaining between them. Germline CDR1 is LNHDA and CDR2 is SQIVND (reference sequence). CDR3 nucleotide sequence: TGTGCCAGTTCCGACGTTTTCCGTTACAATGAGCAGTTCTTC. Protein sequence: CASSDVFRYNEQFF.

This clonotype was recorded a few times. The gene calls are TRBV7-9 and TRBJ2-7; 10 bases align to TRBD1. The CDR3 is 14 residues long. Germline V gene lookup returns CDR1 SEHNR and CDR2 FQNEAQ (reference sequence). Trimming at V came to 5 bases and at J to 5 bases, leaving 6 bases not matched to a gene. The CDR3 DNA reads as TGTGCCAGCAGCCTTACCGGGACAGGGGACGAGCAGTACTTC. Amino acid sequence: CASSLTGTGDEQYF. Filled out from reference TRBV7-9 and TRBJ2-7, the complete variable domain reads DTGVSQNPRHKITKRGQNVTFRCDPISEHNRLYWYRQTLGQGPEFLTYFQNEAQLEKSRLLSDRFSAERPKGSFSTLEIQRTEQGDSAMYLCASSLTGTGDEQYFGPGTRLTVT.